The clone carrying this T cell receptor (beta chain) was counted a single time. Method: immunoSEQ multiplex PCR; TCRdb's copy keeps in-frame clones and lacks some. The table has about 13,000 clones, about four fifths seen once. The data stem from a study of PD-1 blockade in classical Hodgkin lymphoma. Stated time point: cycle 4 day 1 (C4D1), after around six weeks of nivolumab. No patient escaped relapse after autologous stem cell transplantation, and brentuximab vedotin exposure varied. Thawed PBMCs were the source of CD4+ T cells, purified by magnetic negative selection. Per the germline V gene, CDR1 is SGHDT and CDR2 is YYEEEE. V dropped 2 bases and J dropped 6 bases, with 8 bases sitting between them. The CDR3 has 13 amino acids.

This clonotype originated in a human donor with classical Hodgkin lymphoma. The sequences come from CD4+ T cells from blood, collected before the fourth cycle of nivolumab. The chain joins TRBV5-6 to TRBJ2-2; TRBD1 might be the D (5 bases). The CDR3 nucleotides read TGTGCCAGCAGCTTACAGGTGCCCGGGGAGCTGTTTTTT. Translation gives CASSLQVPGELFF. Full variable domain (rest looked up from reference TRBV5-6 and TRBJ2-2): DAGVTQSPTHLIKTRGQQVTLRCSPKSGHDTVSWYQQALGQGPQFIFQYYEEEERQRGNFPDRFSGHQFPNYSSELNVNALLLGDSALYLCASSLQVPGELFFGEGSRLTVL.